What follows describes a single TCR beta chain. Its antigen is still unknown. CDR1 is LGHDT and CDR2 is YNNKEL in the germline V gene (reference sequence). Trimming cost V 0 bases and J 1 base, with 7 bases left between them. This CDR3 region has 15 residues. This sample is drawn from a study of T cell repertoires in cytomegalovirus infection. Findings of the study overall: There were carriers of CMV plus the relevant HLA, and cumulative public TCR beta family frequency identified them.

One entry per CDR3 protein results from TCRdb running MiXCR on the reads. The sample lists 300,000 to 400,000 distinct CDR3 sequences; just under 30% were seen once. The sample here was cultured PBMCs, taken from culture after CMV antigen stimulation. This TCR was sampled from a human donor in good health (CMV status not recorded). Some clones in this sample may be carry-over from other donors' samples. The rearrangement joins TRBV3-1 to TRBJ1-5; a possible D gene is TRBD1 (5 bases). DNA of the CDR3: TGTGCCAGCAGCCAAGACCGGGACAGCAATCAGCCCCAGCATTTT. This encodes CASSQDRDSNQPQHF.